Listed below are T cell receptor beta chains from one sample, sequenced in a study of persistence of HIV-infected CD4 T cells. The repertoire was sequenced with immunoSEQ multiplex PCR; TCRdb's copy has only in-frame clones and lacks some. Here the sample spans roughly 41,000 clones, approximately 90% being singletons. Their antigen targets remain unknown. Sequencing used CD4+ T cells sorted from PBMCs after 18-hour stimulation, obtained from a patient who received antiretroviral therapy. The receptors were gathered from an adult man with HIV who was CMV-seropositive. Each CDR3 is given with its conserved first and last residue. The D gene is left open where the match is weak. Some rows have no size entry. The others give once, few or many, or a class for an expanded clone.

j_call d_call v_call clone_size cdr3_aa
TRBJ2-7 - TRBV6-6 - CASRLTGSWAYEQYF
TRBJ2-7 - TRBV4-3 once CASSLWDTSYEQYF
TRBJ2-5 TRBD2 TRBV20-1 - CSASRGTSQETQYF
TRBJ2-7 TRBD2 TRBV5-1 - CASSLGREAGGEQYF
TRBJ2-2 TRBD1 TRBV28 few CASTLWTGATGELFF
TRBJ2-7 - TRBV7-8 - CASSSRTVSYEQYF
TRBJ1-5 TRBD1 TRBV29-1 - CSVAAGTGDQPQHF
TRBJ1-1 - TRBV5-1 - CASSLGRGGTEAFF
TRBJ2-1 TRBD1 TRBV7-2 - CASSFSDREGNEQFF
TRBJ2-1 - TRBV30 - CAWGNNEQFF
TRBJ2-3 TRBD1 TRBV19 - CASSWTGKTDTQYF
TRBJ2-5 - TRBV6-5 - CASSYTGRVETQYF
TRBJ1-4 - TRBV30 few CAWSHQSATNEKLFF
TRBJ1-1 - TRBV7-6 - CASSLFLRAETEAFF
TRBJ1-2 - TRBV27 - CASRTQGNYGYTF
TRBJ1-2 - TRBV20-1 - CSASSTSYGYTF
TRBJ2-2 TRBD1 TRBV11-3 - CASSPTGESRNTGELFF
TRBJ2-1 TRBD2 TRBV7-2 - CASSEGLAALSNEQFF
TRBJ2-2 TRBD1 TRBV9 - CASSARQGTGELFF
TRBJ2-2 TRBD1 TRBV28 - CASSPDRGPNTGELFF
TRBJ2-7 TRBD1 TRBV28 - CASSVPGQGKREQYF
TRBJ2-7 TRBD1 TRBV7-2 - CASSPQSGTGGREQYF
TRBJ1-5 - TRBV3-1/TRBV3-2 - CASSQVGGLNQPQHF
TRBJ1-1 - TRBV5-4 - CASSSWTDEAFF
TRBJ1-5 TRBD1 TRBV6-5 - CASSLTGRNQPQHF